The 27 T cell receptor beta chains below come from one sample, sequenced in a study of vaccination effects on CD4 cells after COVID-19 (dated by TCRdb to the early 2020s). In the ViraFEST assay, PBMC were stimulated with viral peptide pools, and antigen-specific CD4+ T cell clonotypes were then identified by expansion using TCR sequencing. After more than nine days of culture, CD4+ T cells were isolated with the EasySep CD4+ T cell isolation kit. None of the healthy vaccine recipients had a prior SARS-CoV-2 infection, which was confirmed by nucleocapsid antibody tests that came back negative both before and after vaccination. The method behind the library was the immunoSEQ multiplex PCR assay. TCRdb took this table from immuneACCESS and kept in-frame rearrangements with V and J called. Such tables lack part of the clones; where checked against another copy, unresolved V genes explain under half of the gap, and the rest is unexplained. Here the sample has nearly 35,000 clones; about 80% occur a single time. The top ten hold around 30% of the sample.

Antigens for these TCRs are unknown. Material: CD4+ T cells from PBMCs cultured with HCoV-OC43 spike peptides, obtained before COVID-19 vaccination. Interpreted using the paper, the cell subset or site label stands for: HCoV-OC43 spike overlapping peptide pool stimulation. The source of these receptors is a human donor who received a COVID-19 vaccine.

The chain has TRBV4-3 and TRBJ1-4; TRBD1 aligns across 7 bases. CDR3 size: 15 residues. Trimming at V came to 4 bases and at J to 5 bases, leaving 7 bases not matched to a gene. Germline V gives CDR1 LGHNA, CDR2 YSLEER. CDR3 nucleotide sequence: TGCGCCAGCAGCCGGGTAGACAGGGTGAATGAAAAACTGTTTTTT. It encodes CASSRVDRVNEKLFF.

The chain has TRBV7-9 and TRBJ1-3; D is unclear. CDR1 and CDR2 (germline): SEHNR, FQNEAQ (reference sequence). This CDR3 spans 14 amino acids. Trimming removed 2 bases from V and 3 bases from J, with 8 bases in between. CDR3 in amino acids: CASSLSGIGNTIYF. CDR3 coding DNA: TGTGCCAGCAGCTTAAGCGGAATTGGAAACACCATATATTTT.

This clone was picked up a small number of times. This chain links TRBV18 with TRBJ2-1; D may be TRBD2 (6 bases). Trimming cost V 0 bases and J 6 bases, with 30 bases left between them. This CDR3 spans 21 amino acids. The V gene's germline CDR1 is KGHSH and CDR2 LQKENI. DNA of the CDR3: TGTGCCAGCTCACCACCGGGGTCCCGGGCCAGGAGGGTCCAGTCGACCAATGAGCAGTTCTTC. Its protein is CASSPPGSRARRVQSTNEQFF.

The chain uses TRBV7-2 and TRBJ2-3; perhaps TRBD1 as D (6 bases). Germline values: CDR1 SGHTA, CDR2 FQGNSA. This CDR3 region has 15 residues. Trimming left V 5 bases short and J 6 bases short, with 18 bases between. The CDR3 sequence: CASSLNPTGLDTQYF. The CDR3 bases are TGTGCCAGCAGCCTTAACCCTACAGGGTTGGATACGCAGTATTTT. Full variable domain (remainder filled in from reference TRBV7-2 and TRBJ2-3): GAGVSQSPSNKVTEKGKDVELRCDPISGHTALYWYRQSLGQGLEFLIYFQGNSAPDKSGLPSDRFSAERTGGSVSTLTIQRTQQEDSAVYLCASSLNPTGLDTQYFGPGTRLTVL.

This chain uses TRBV5-1 with TRBJ1-2; D gene unclear. Germline CDR1 is SGHRS and CDR2 is YFSETQ. V was shortened by 4 bases and J by 6 bases, with 13 bases between the two germline ends. The length of the CDR3 is 13 residues. CDR3 residues: CASSPTDSHGYTF. DNA of the CDR3: TGCGCCAGCAGCCCCACCGACTCCCATGGCTACACCTTC.

This clone was seen only once. This chain joins TRBV2 and TRBJ2-3, with TRBD2 identical over 13 bases. The CDR3 totals 16 residues. The V gene end was trimmed by 3 bases and the J gene end by 3 bases; junction bases not matched to a gene: 3. The germline V gene encodes CDR1 SNHLY and CDR2 FYNNEI. This CDR3 reads CASSETSGGITDTQYF. CDR3 bases: TGTGCCAGCAGTGAGACTAGCGGGGGGATTACAGATACGCAGTATTTT.

This clone was recorded a few times. This rearrangement joins TRBV18 to TRBJ1-1, with D hard to call. Trimming stripped 2 bases from V and 0 bases from J, with 4 bases between. CDR1 is KGHSH and CDR2 is LQKENI in the germline V gene. The CDR3 sequence is 13 residues long. The CDR3 bases are TGTGCCAGCTCACCATCGGTGAACACTGAAGCTTTCTTT. It encodes CASSPSVNTEAFF.

V usage is TRBV3-1 (or the pseudogene TRBV3-2) and J usage is TRBJ2-6; a weak D match, TRBD2 (5 bases). Trimming shortened V by 4 bases and J by 0 bases, and 10 bases separated the two germline ends. Germline V gene data show CDR1 as LGHDT and CDR2 as YNNKEL (reference sequence). The CDR3 has 16 amino acids. The CDR3 is CASSPRALSGANVLTF. DNA of the CDR3: TGTGCCAGCAGCCCGAGGGCCCTCTCTGGGGCCAACGTCCTGACTTTC.

This chain joins TRBV6-6 and TRBJ1-1, with D maybe TRBD1 (5 bases). CDR3 size: 13 residues. The V gene's germline CDR1 is MNHNY and CDR2 SVGAGI (reference sequence). The V gene lost 8 bases and the J gene lost 4 bases, with 14 bases spanning the gap. The DNA of the CDR3 is TGTGCCAGCCCCAGCAGGGAGGGCACTGAAGCTTTCTTT. Its protein is CASPSREGTEAFF.

This chain connects TRBV4-1 to TRBJ1-1; possibly TRBD1 for D (5 bases). V was pared by 3 bases and J by 7 bases, with 12 bases between. Per the germline V gene, CDR1 is MGHRA and CDR2 is YSYEKL. The CDR3 runs 13 residues. CDR3 in DNA: TGCGCCAGCAGCCAGCCCCTCGGGGGTGAAGCTTTCTTT. Translated: CASSQPLGGEAFF.

Only one count was recorded for this clone. The chain uses TRBV9 and TRBJ2-1; the match to TRBD2 covers 9 bases. Germline lookup yields CDR1 SGDLS and CDR2 YYNGEE. This CDR3 contains 16 residues. The J segment lost 10 bases and the V segment lost 0 bases, leaving 11 bases of the junction unmatched. CDR3 loop: CASSVAPGGGAGEQFF. DNA of the CDR3: TGTGCCAGCAGCGTAGCTCCGGGCGGGGGGGCCGGGGAGCAGTTCTTC.

The genes are TRBV10-3 and TRBJ1-1; TRBD1 aligns across 10 bases. This CDR3 has 18 residues. CDR1 ENHRY and CDR2 SYGVKD come from the germline V gene. V lost 6 bases and J lost 3; bases outside the gene matches: 16. The CDR3 loop is CAIRPRQGAQKRDTEAFF. Written as DNA, the CDR3 is TGTGCCATCAGACCCAGACAGGGGGCGCAAAAGAGGGACACTGAAGCTTTCTTT.

This chain connects TRBV3-1 (or the pseudogene TRBV3-2) to TRBJ1-1; 8 bases line up with TRBD1. Looked up from germline, CDR1 is LGHDT and CDR2 is YNNKEL (reference sequence). Unmatched junction bases numbered 11, after V lost 4 bases and J lost 4 bases. This CDR3 is built from 16 residues. CDR3: CASSPLGQGGGTEAFF. DNA for the CDR3: TGTGCCAGCAGCCCCTTAGGACAGGGTGGGGGCACTGAAGCTTTCTTT.

This clone was seen a few times. CDR3 protein: CASSQEFTPRQPQHF. The DNA for the CDR3 is TGTGCCAGCAGCCAAGAGTTCACCCCAAGGCAGCCCCAGCATTTT. The chain couples TRBV4-2 to TRBJ1-5; the D is unclear. There are 15 residues in the CDR3. The germline gives CDR1 LGHNA, CDR2 YNFKEQ. Trimming shortened V by 0 bases and J by 7 bases, and 13 bases separated the two germline ends.

This clone was seen more than once but under ten times. This chain joins TRBV6-4 and TRBJ1-1; weak D call: TRBD1 (5 bases). This CDR3 has 14 amino acids. The V and J ends lost 6 bases and 3 bases respectively, with 14 bases between them. From germline, CDR1 is MRHNA and CDR2 SNTAGT. CDR3 nucleotide sequence: TGTGCCAGCAGAAATACAGACAGAGACACTGAAGCTTTCTTT. Protein product: CASRNTDRDTEAFF.

The J gene is TRBJ2-2, the V gene TRBV27, with D hard to call. This CDR3 contains 12 residues. Germline CDR1 MNHEY, CDR2 SMNVEV (reference sequence). V lost 7 bases and J 4 bases, leaving 7 bases between the germline ends. Written as DNA, the CDR3 is TGTGCCAGCACCCGAGGCACCGGGGAGCTGTTTTTT. Protein product: CASTRGTGELFF.

This clone has only a few counts. The chain is built from TRBV20-1 and TRBJ1-2; TRBD1 is a possible D gene (5 bases). The germline gives CDR1 DFQATT, CDR2 SNEGSKA (reference sequence). The CDR3 sequence is 11 residues long. V was shortened by 3 bases and J by 4 bases, with 6 bases between the two germline ends. Here the CDR3 reads CSARGGYGYTF. In DNA form, the CDR3 reads TGCAGTGCTAGGGGGGGCTATGGCTACACCTTC.

V usage is TRBV6-2 or TRBV6-3 and J usage is TRBJ1-2; D possibly corresponds to TRBD1 (6 bases). Germline assignment: CDR1 MNHEY and CDR2 SVGEGT. The CDR3 sequence is 15 residues long. V was clipped by 4 bases and J by 6 bases, with 18 bases between them. CDR3 amino acids: CASSSLQGSVNGYTF. The CDR3 DNA sequence: TGTGCCAGCAGTTCCCTACAGGGTAGTGTGAATGGCTACACCTTC.

V and J are TRBV19 and TRBJ2-5, with D perhaps TRBD2 (6 bases). The V and J ends lost 6 bases and 0 bases respectively, with 8 bases between them. Per germline, CDR1 LNHDA and CDR2 SQIVND (reference sequence). The CDR3 runs to 13 residues. CDR3 loop: CASRAGNQETQYF. CDR3 bases: TGTGCCAGTAGGGCGGGGAACCAAGAGACCCAGTACTTC.

The chain employs TRBV20-1 and TRBJ1-2, with D unclear. CDR1 is DFQATT, CDR2 SNEGSKA, per germline (reference sequence). Trimming removed 1 base from V and 8 bases from J, with 8 bases in between. CDR3 length: 11 amino acids. The DNA for the CDR3 is TGCAGTGCTAGAGGGGGTAGGGGCTACACCTTC. The encoded protein is CSARGGRGYTF.

The chain couples TRBV25-1 to TRBJ2-7; a possible D gene is TRBD2 (6 bases). V lost 11 bases and J 4 bases, leaving 18 bases between the germline ends. Germline V gene data show CDR1 as MGHDK and CDR2 as SYGVNS. CDR3 length equals 13 residues. CDR3 sequence (DNA): TGTGCCGGTCGGGGGAGACCGAATTACGAGCAGTACTTC. Translated: CAGRGRPNYEQYF.

This rearrangement joins TRBV6-5 to TRBJ1-5; D unclear. Trimming left V 0 bases short and J 3 bases short, with 9 bases between. Germline V gene lookup returns CDR1 MNHEY and CDR2 SVGAGI. The CDR3 extends over 15 amino acids. The CDR3 DNA reads as TGTGCCAGCAGTTACTCGTCAAATTCCAATCAGCCCCAGCATTTT. Translation gives CASSYSSNSNQPQHF.

V and J are TRBV18 and TRBJ2-2, with a weak D call TRBD1 (6 bases). The CDR3 runs to 14 residues. V lost 6 bases to trimming and J lost 4 bases, with 12 bases between them. Germline V lookup: CDR1 KGHSH, CDR2 LQKENI. CDR3 bases: TGTGCCAGCTCCCCCGGGACACTCACCGGGGAGCTGTTTTTT. This gives the protein CASSPGTLTGELFF.

The gene calls are TRBV7-9 and TRBJ1-2; D may be TRBD1 (6 bases). The germline V and J ends were trimmed by 4 bases and 1 base, with 13 bases remaining between them. This CDR3 contains 15 residues. Germline values: CDR1 SEHNR, CDR2 FQNEAQ (reference sequence). The CDR3: CASSSAQGVNYGYTF. DNA for the CDR3: TGTGCCAGCAGCTCAGCACAGGGAGTTAACTATGGCTACACCTTC. The full variable domain, its missing parts supplied by reference TRBV7-9 and TRBJ1-2, is DTGVSQNPRHKITKRGQNVTFRCDPISEHNRLYWYRQTLGQGPEFLTYFQNEAQLEKSRLLSDRFSAERPKGSFSTLEIQRTEQGDSAMYLCASSSAQGVNYGYTFGSGTRLTVV.

This clone was counted a single time. This sequence joins TRBV12-3 or TRBV12-4 and TRBJ2-3; the D is unclear. The CDR3 is 12 residues long. Deletions cut 6 bases from V and 5 bases from J, with 9 bases between. This chain's CDR3 is CASSPQEDTQYF. DNA for the CDR3: TGTGCCAGCAGCCCTCAGGAAGATACGCAGTATTTT.

This chain joins TRBV9 and TRBJ1-1; D ambiguous. Germline lookup yields CDR1 SGDLS and CDR2 YYNGEE. The CDR3 has 13 residues. Trimming removed 3 bases from V and 1 base from J, with 7 bases in between. CDR3 sequence (DNA): TGTGCCAGCAGCGGCACACCGAACACTGAAGCTTTCTTT. Protein sequence: CASSGTPNTEAFF.

The genes are TRBV3-1 (or the pseudogene TRBV3-2) and TRBJ2-5, with D possibly TRBD2 on 6 matching bases. From germline, CDR1 is LGHDT and CDR2 YNNKEL (reference sequence). The V gene lost 1 base and the J gene lost 5 bases, with 8 bases spanning the gap. The CDR3 totals 13 residues. The DNA of the CDR3 is TGTGCCAGCAGCCAAGGGGGGGTGGAGACCCAGTACTTC. It encodes CASSQGGVETQYF.